The sequence of this T cell receptor beta chain was determined in a study of T cell responses to AZD1222 COVID-19 vaccine. In its sample, this clone was seen once. Germline V lookup: CDR1 SQVTM, CDR2 ANQGSEA. V dropped 4 bases and J dropped 1 base, with 4 bases sitting between them. The CDR3 runs 11 residues. The protocol was immunoSEQ multiplex PCR, while the TCRdb copy is restricted to in-frame clones and leaves out a portion. The sample gives 100,000 to 130,000 clones, nearly 90% of which show up once; 4.8% is in the top ten. The sequences come from peripheral blood, collected 28 days after the second AZD1222 dose. The receptor was isolated from an adult who received the AZD1222 COVID-19 vaccine. The V call is TRBV29-1, the J call TRBJ1-1, with no clear D. CDR3 sequence (DNA): TGCAGCGTTGTAGCGAACACTGAAGCTTTCTTT. Translation gives CSVVANTEAFF.